This T cell receptor (beta chain) emerged from a study of blood T cell repertoires in COVID-19 (TCRdb year 2020). At the level of the whole study: Samples covering the acute and convalescent phases of COVID-19 were provided by collaborators in the United States, Italy and Spain. The material from the prospective study consisted of cDNA or gDNA derived from T cells, B-cell-depleted T cells, or PBMCs. Subjects who had been exposed to COVID-19, were actively infected with it, or had recovered from it provided the deeply sampled blood TCRbeta repertoires that made up the dataset. Sample metadata almost always included a de-identified subject ID, COVID-19 status, age in years and sex. Samples came from the ongoing ImmuneRACE study (first 160 participants) plus 1,254 subjects from 6 global collaborators. The repertoires were released in a freely available public database intended as a resource for research on the immune response to SARS-CoV-2. Where HLA class I and class II types were available, the types were taken from metadata supplied by the sample provider, not from assay-based typing.

The immunoSEQ Assay, a bias-controlled multiplex PCR, was used to amplify TCRbeta CDR3 regions from genomic DNA. For the original study's pipeline: The number of nucleated cells in each sample was estimated from the amplification of reference gene primers within the assay. To quantify the absolute abundance of each unique TCRbeta CDR3 rearrangement, sequence reads were collapsed and filtered. For each sample, productive Simpson clonality was calculated by taking the square root of Simpson's diversity index across productive rearrangements. Sourced from immuneACCESS, this table was stored by TCRdb with only in-frame sequences that have V and J called. A share of the clones is absent; for the studies checked, an unresolved V gene accounts for under half, and the remainder has no known explanation. V and J calls and clone size are those listed in that table; D and trimming were worked out from the DNA. Within this sample are about 67,000 clones, with roughly 89% of them counted one time only. Of the sample, approximately 20% falls within the top ten clones.

The cysteine opens and the phenylalanine closes a CDR3 of 16 amino acids. This entry keeps only the CDR3 DNA: 48 bases, framed from base 1. CDR1 and CDR2, per the germline V gene, are SGHRS and YFSETQ. For this chain, trimming is 2 bases at the V end and 0 bases at the J end, and the number of junction bases without a gene match is 6. Beyond this particular receptor, the publication reports: The quantity of clinical and demographic metadata differed by source and by participant and was supplied without curation.

Regarding this clone: The antigen it binds to is not known. No base-level quality is on record; no much larger clone is a single base apart.

The collaborating institutions used their own protocols to collect whole blood in K2EDTA tubes. For TCRbeta analysis, collaborators shipped samples as frozen whole blood, isolated PBMCs, or DNA extracted from either of those sample types. This receptor was obtained from a woman of 80 years or more with acute or convalescent COVID-19. In this chain, TRBV5-1 is recombined with TRBJ1-1; the junction holds 8 bases that match TRBD1. The source material was peripheral blood. The CDR3 sequence is CASSFPPGGLNTEAFF. The DNA sequence is as follows: TGCGCCAGCAGCTTCCCCCCAGGGGGCCTGAACACTGAAGCTTTCTTT.